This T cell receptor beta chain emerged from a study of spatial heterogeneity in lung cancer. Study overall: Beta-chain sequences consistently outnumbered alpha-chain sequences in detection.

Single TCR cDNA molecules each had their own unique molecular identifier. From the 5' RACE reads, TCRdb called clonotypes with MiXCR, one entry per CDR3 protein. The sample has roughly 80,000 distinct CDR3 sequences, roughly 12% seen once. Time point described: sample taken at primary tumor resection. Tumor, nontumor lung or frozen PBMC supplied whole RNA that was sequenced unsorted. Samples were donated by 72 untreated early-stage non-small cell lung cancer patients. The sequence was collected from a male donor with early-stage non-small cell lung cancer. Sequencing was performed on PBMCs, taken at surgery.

This CDR3 reads CASSLGLGTDTQYF. CDR3 nucleotide sequence: TGTGCCAGCAGCTTAGGACTAGGTACAGATACGCAGTATTTT. This rearrangement joins TRBV7-6 to TRBJ2-3, with D perhaps matching TRBD2 (6 bases). The germline V gene has CDR1 SGHVS and CDR2 FNYEAQ. With 1 base removed from V and 3 bases from J, the gap between germline ends came to 8 bases. This CDR3 is built from 14 residues.